Many counts were recorded for the clone carrying this T cell receptor (beta chain). Its antigen is not identified. TCR alpha and beta CDR3 regions were amplified from RNA using iRepertoire nested multiplex PCR. Tissue mRNA or PBMC total RNA, roughly 95-400 ng, went into one-step reverse transcription and amplification. TCRdb reanalysed the multiplex PCR reads using MiXCR and keeps one entry per CDR3 protein. The sample has 150,000 to 200,000 distinct CDR3 sequences; roughly a third are singletons. V dropped 0 bases and J dropped 2; count of bases not matched to a gene: 6. Per germline, CDR1 DFQATT and CDR2 SNEGSKA (reference sequence). CDR3 length: 16 amino acids. The sample is drawn from a study of glioma-infiltrating T cells. Study-level results: Non-neoplastic patients had below-expected tissue-blood divergence, while all gliomas exceeded expectation. Only very few CDR3 sequences appeared in both tissue and blood.

The V gene is TRBV20-1, the J gene TRBJ2-7; 11 bases fit TRBD2. The sequenced sample consisted of glioma tissue, nonneoplastic brain tissue, or PBMCs (not recorded which). The TCR comes from a human donor with low-grade glioma or glioblastoma, undergoing nonglioma brain surgery, or in good health (not recorded which). CDR3 sequence reads: CSARDRLAGRPYEQYF. In DNA, the CDR3 is TGCAGTGCTAGAGATAGACTAGCGGGAAGACCCTACGAGCAGTACTTC.